The rows below give T cell receptor beta chains drawn from one sample of a study of neurological immune-mediated disorders. TCRdb re-called the 5' RACE reads through MiXCR, storing one row per CDR3 protein. This table has about 58,000 distinct CDR3 sequences, approximately 3.6% appearing once. The sample comprised PBMCs. The receptors stem from a woman aged 55-69 years with multiple sclerosis. The CDR3 runs from the conserved cysteine through the conserved F or W. A D gene is named only where the DNA matches it firmly. Size is omitted from some rows. Given values are once, few, many or a class for expanded clones.

j_call,clone_size,v_call,d_call,cdr3_aa,cdr3_nt
TRBJ1-2,few,TRBV18,.,CASSPPGRNYGYTF,TGTGCCAGCTCACCCCCCGGGAGAAACTATGGCTACACCTTC
TRBJ1-2,many,TRBV7-2,.,CASSRQRVYGYTF,TGTGCCAGCAGCCGACAGAGGGTCTATGGCTACACCTTC
TRBJ1-2,many,TRBV20-1,.,CSASMGDGYGYTF,TGCAGTGCTAGCATGGGGGACGGGTATGGCTACACCTTC
TRBJ2-7,many,TRBV20-1,.,CSVVKGMYEQYF,TGCAGTGTGGTCAAGGGGATGTACGAGCAGTACTTC
TRBJ1-1,many,TRBV27,.,CASSFRQITEAFF,TGTGCCAGCAGTTTTCGACAGATCACTGAAGCTTTCTTT
TRBJ2-2,many,TRBV15,.,CATSKPQGQAGTGELFF,TGTGCCACCAGCAAACCACAGGGGCAGGCGGGAACCGGGGAGCTGTTTTTT
TRBJ2-1,.,TRBV7-7,TRBD2,CASSSLAGSSYNEQFF,TGTGCCAGCAGCTCATTAGCGGGGAGCTCCTACAATGAGCAGTTCTTC
TRBJ2-3,many,TRBV15,.,CATSRALGLDTQYF,TGTGCCACCAGCAGAGCACTGGGTCTGGATACGCAGTATTTT
TRBJ2-1,many,TRBV20-1,.,CSARRWRAEQFF,TGCAGTGCTAGACGGTGGAGGGCGGAGCAGTTCTTC
TRBJ2-5,many,TRBV21-1,.,CASSKGFDRSNQETQYF,TGTGCCAGCAGCAAAGGGTTCGACAGGAGCAACCAAGAGACCCAGTACTTC
TRBJ1-4,many,TRBV28,.,CASGGAANEKLFF,TGTGCCAGCGGAGGGGCGGCTAATGAAAAACTGTTTTTT
TRBJ2-3,many,TRBV20-1,TRBD1,CSAILTGGTGGKYF,TGCAGTGCTATCCTTACAGGGGGCACGGGTGGGAAGTATTTT
TRBJ2-1,many,TRBV4-3,TRBD2,CASSQEVPTSGGKYNEQFF,TGCGCCAGCAGCCAAGAAGTCCCGACTAGCGGGGGGAAGTACAATGAGCAGTTCTTC
TRBJ1-4,many,TRBV7-2,.,CASSHRVVGEKLFF,TGTGCCAGCAGTCACAGGGTCGTGGGTGAAAAACTGTTTTTT
TRBJ2-5,many,TRBV5-1,.,CASSPGTSQETQYF,TGCGCCAGCAGTCCCGGGACAAGTCAAGAGACCCAGTACTTC
TRBJ1-2,many,TRBV5-6,TRBD1,CASRLPGQGNYGYTF,TGTGCCAGCAGGCTTCCGGGACAGGGGAACTATGGCTACACCTTC
TRBJ2-1,many,TRBV6-2/TRBV6-3,.,CASSPQGRSYNEQFF,TGTGCCAGCAGTCCTCAGGGGAGGTCCTACAATGAGCAGTTCTTC
TRBJ1-1,many,TRBV20-1,.,CSASATNGAEAFF,TGCAGTGCTAGCGCGACAAATGGGGCTGAAGCTTTCTTT
TRBJ1-6,many,TRBV20-1,.,CSAREDIIAHF,TGCAGTGCTAGAGAGGACATAATAGCCCACTTT
TRBJ2-7,many,TRBV5-1,.,CASSPTAGRTYEQYF,TGCGCCAGCAGCCCTACGGCAGGGAGAACCTACGAGCAGTACTTC
TRBJ2-2,many,TRBV20-1,TRBD1,CSARPRTGPNTGELFF,TGCAGTGCTAGACCCAGGACAGGGCCGAACACCGGGGAGCTGTTTTTT
TRBJ2-5,many,TRBV29-1,.,CSVGGSIQETQYF,TGCAGCGTTGGGGGCAGCATCCAAGAGACCCAGTACTTC
TRBJ1-1,many,TRBV24-1,TRBD1,CATAGRGTTEAFF,TGTGCCACCGCAGGCAGGGGGACCACTGAAGCTTTCTTT
TRBJ1-2,many,TRBV7-2,.,CASSLYLGGNYGYTF,TGTGCCAGCAGCTTATATCTTGGAGGGAACTATGGCTACACCTTC
TRBJ1-1,.,TRBV5-1,.,CASSPRQAENTEAFF,TGCGCCAGCAGCCCTCGACAGGCCGAGAACACTGAAGCTTTCTTT
TRBJ2-2,many,TRBV9,TRBD1,CASSRITRQGWPGELFF,TGTGCCAGCAGCCGAATTACGAGACAGGGATGGCCCGGGGAGCTGTTTTTT
TRBJ2-7,many,TRBV29-1,.,CSVTKAYEQYF,TGCAGCGTCACTAAAGCCTACGAGCAGTACTTC
TRBJ1-2,many,TRBV5-1,TRBD1,CASSMRQGLNYGYTF,TGCGCCAGCAGCATGAGACAGGGGCTTAACTATGGCTACACCTTC